This entry features one TCR beta chain sequence. Its antigen remains undetermined. Base-call qualities are not available, and no considerably larger clone is one nucleotide away. The library was produced with the immunoSEQ multiplex PCR assay. For the multiplex PCR, a mixture combining 60 forward primers for TCR Vbeta segments and 13 reverse primers for TCR Jbeta segments was used. The CDR3 region of rearranged TCR beta genes was amplified from genomic DNA with a multiplex PCR assay. The amplified TCR beta libraries were sequenced on the Illumina HiSeq System as 87-base-pair reads. The authors processed their data as follows. A later analysis counted about 76 million unique TCR beta chains across the 550 to 700 repertoires, and 9 million to 14 million of these chains were shared by at least two donors. A nearest-neighbor algorithm error-corrected the raw reads and collapsed the reads into unique sequences, merging closely related sequences to remove PCR and sequencing errors. Alignment of CDR3 sequences to IMGT reference sequences was used to assign V, D and J gene segments. Each retained sequence needed at least a six-nucleotide match to both a V gene segment and a J gene segment. Rearrangements were called productive when the CDR3 lacked stop codons and stayed in frame with V and J; all others were non-productive. Following IMGT convention, CDR3 was defined as the stretch from the second conserved V-encoded cysteine up to the conserved J-encoded phenylalanine. The earlier analysis of approximately 590 of the donors excluded any sequence lacking an unambiguous match to a single V gene segment. An earlier analysis of under 750 of the donors called V segments functional above 56.7% productive rearrangements and segregating when the between-donor standard deviation exceeded 5%. A statistical classification framework was built to diagnose cytomegalovirus status from the catalog of TCR beta chain sequences. A later analysis assigned V and J genes by comparing TCR nucleotide sequences with IMGT/GENE-DB human TR gene sequences. In a later analysis, CDR3 sequences and most-parsimonious VDJ recombination scenarios were assigned using the TCRdist pipeline. In a later analysis, each TCR beta chain was defined by its CDR3 amino acid sequence together with its V-gene family, and reads without a unique V-gene family were excluded. In a later analysis, 450 to 600 highly shared, low-generation-probability nucleotide sequences were removed to address suspected cross-contamination and a sequencing artifact. For each public chain, a later analysis derived a clonal expansion index from normalized ranks of inferred template counts within each repertoire. A later analysis computed generation probabilities with a VDJ recombination model fitted to out-of-frame rearrangements, and checked the results against IGoR. In a later analysis, TCR-TCR, TCR-HLA and TCR-CMV co-occurrence was scored with hypergeometric tests, and a repertoire-size bias correction was applied to TCR pairs. In a later analysis, false discovery rates were estimated by permuting HLA or CMV assignments 20 times. In a later analysis, co-occurring TCRs were grouped using DBSCAN, and TCRdist sequence similarity was added for clustering within HLA-allele-positive subsets. Co-occurrence clustering excluded repertoires with fewer than 30,000 or more than 120,000 public chains, plus five with anomalous nucleotide sharing. TCRdb mirrors the immuneACCESS table, restricted to in-frame sequences. Some clones are absent from its copies; in checked studies, under half trace to an unresolved V gene, and the reason for the others is unknown. V, J and clone size were drawn from that table, and D and trimming were deduced from the DNA. This sample holds about 180,000 clones; 76% were observed only once. The top ten clonotypes cover roughly 1.5% of the sample.

V lost 4 bases and J lost 5 bases; the stretch between them is 20 bases long. The CDR3 goes from the cysteine to the phenylalanine over 16 residues. The sequence is cut down to CDR3 DNA, 48 bases in frame from base 1. From a lookup of the germline V gene (reference sequence), CDR1 and CDR2 are LNHDA and SQIVND. The data were obtained in a study of cytomegalovirus exposure and HLA in healthy donors (TCRdb year 2017). For the study in its entirety: According to an earlier analysis of a few hundred of the donors, about 180 million T cells yielded approximately 120 million unique TCR beta sequences and less than 300 Gb of sequence data. Rather than drawing on any new phenotypic data, the later analysis identified candidate immune exposures from TCR beta sequences and the way those sequences occurred across donors. In an earlier analysis of about 590 of the donors, high-throughput TCR beta sequencing was used to judge whether each TCR beta V gene segment behaved as functional or pseudogenic. HLA typing included class I and class II loci at four-digit resolution. Typing coverage differed by locus: A, B, C, DRB1 and DQB1 were typed in roughly 629-630 donors, DQA1 in about 560, DPA1 in some 570, and DPB1 in 400 to 480. Of the 398 genotyped donors, less than 85% were placed in the genetic ancestry cluster associated with self-reported Caucasian donors. All discovery cohort repertoires had been generated using a single sequencing platform. Among roughly 370 genotyped donors of the cohort, an average of around 240,000 unique TCR beta nucleotide sequences were sequenced per donor, roughly 20% of them non-productive. To predict cytomegalovirus infection status, the study brought together high-throughput TCR immunosequencing, statistical association of individual TCRs with disease status, and machine learning. To study patterns of TCR occurrence, a later analysis re-analyzed previously published TCR beta repertoires from several hundred donors and added high-resolution HLA genotyping. Besides the first cohort of more than 650 subjects, a separate validation cohort made up of 90 to 150 different subjects was used. Donor age, sex, ethnicity and CMV serostatus were compiled alongside the repertoire data. The study aimed to test whether signatures of past pathogen exposure could be identified by cataloging public T cell receptors. Roughly 5 DR-DQ haplotypes were handled as single units for association and clustering because linkage in the cohort was strong. An early release that covered several hundred HLA-typed donors contained approximately 300 gigabases of sequencing data and 75 million to 100 million unique TCR sequences. In a later genetic analysis, genome-wide SNP genotypes for about three fifths of the roughly 670 donors were used, and that subset was treated as a discovery cohort. The study profiled the T cell repertoires of hundreds of subjects by immunosequencing and related them to cytomegalovirus serostatus. Study-wide findings and limitations: Most CMV-associated TCR beta chains appeared to be HLA-restricted in a later analysis, and the HLA associations seemed to be driven largely by CMV exposure. An association between a missense DCLRE1C variant and V-gene and J-gene trimming of TCR beta chains was found in a later genetic analysis and replicated in an independent cohort. Broadly in line with IMGT annotations, most TCR beta V segments showed up in productive rearrangements about 90% or about 30% of the time in an earlier analysis of a few hundred of the donors. Compared with equally common non-associated chains, HLA-associated TCR beta chains in a later analysis were more clonally expanded and had lower generation probabilities. The 87-base-pair reads could not distinguish some IMGT-functional V segments, including TRBV6-2 and TRBV6-3, so those segments were excluded. In this cohort, only TCR beta chains were sequenced, and detectable features were limited by the absence of alpha or paired-chain data. Immune exposure information for the cohort was limited to CMV serostatus. Because counts were too low, under 20 rarely observed V segments, including chromosome 9 orphons, were left out of the earlier analysis of over 550 of the donors. Because HLA typing was unavailable for some donors at each locus, only the typed subset was used in association tests. Cytomegalovirus status was reported to be diagnosed by the classifier with high specificity and sensitivity in both the original and validation cohorts. When HLA alleles, especially DR and DQ, strongly co-occurred, attributing TCR associations to individual alleles was difficult. Three of the identified cytomegalovirus-associated TCR beta chains were confirmed in vitro to be specific for cytomegalovirus antigens. In a later analysis, the rate of TCR association differed among HLA loci, with DRB1 alleles having the most associated TCRs and HLA-C alleles having the fewest. Correlated functional status among segregating V segments might reflect linkage disequilibrium, but an unknown experimental factor could not be ruled out. It was suggested by the authors that the approach could potentially be generalized to other disease states and immunological phenotypes. A further reported finding was that TCR beta sequences accurately predicted the HLA-A and HLA-B alleles for most subjects in the first cohort. Roughly uniform sequencing depth across donors was assumed in presence/absence analyses, although this assumption may not hold. A cluster of highly shared sequence variants was judged likely to be a technical artifact of the sequencing pipeline. At a false discovery rate of 0.05, a later analysis linked about 17,000 TCR beta sequences to specific HLA alleles. In the study, roughly 160 TCR beta chains were listed as associated with cytomegalovirus. While some public TCRs were present in many individuals, most TCR sequences turned up only very rarely across donors. A later genetic analysis reported fewer N-insertions in productive TCRs among donors in an Asian-associated ancestry cluster than the roughly 690-donor mean. According to a later analysis, parvovirus B19, influenza, CMV and Epstein-Barr virus appeared linked to several top co-occurrence clusters.

The cohort was made up of 650 to 700 healthy bone marrow donors. At the time of sampling, every cohort member was nominally healthy, though immune exposures that went unrecorded were likely present. The donor was CMV seronegative and belonged to the group of around 350 seronegative cohort members. Every donor gave a peripheral blood sample, and the peripheral blood mononuclear cells from that sample were used for TCR beta sequencing. The Qiagen DNeasy Blood Extraction Kit was used to extract genomic DNA from the blood cell samples. Sequences were obtained from PBMCs. This chain is built from TRBV19 and TRBJ1-2; too little of a D gene remains to name it. The origin of this receptor is a man aged 18 to 29 in good health and CMV-seronegative. The encoded CDR3 is CASSTYTNRNRYGYTF. The bases are TGTGCCAGTAGTACTTACACCAACCGAAACCGTTATGGCTACACCTTC.